Each of the 11 T cell receptor beta chains below was sequenced from the same sample in a study of graft-versus-host responses after intestinal transplantation. For these receptors, no antigen is known. Profiling relied on immunoSEQ multiplex PCR, and the TCRdb table lists in-frame clones only, not all of them. Of 65,000 to 100,000 clones listed, 85% to 95% are singletons. The source material was unstimulated CD8+ T cells sorted from spleen or lymph node cells, sampled before transplant. The receptors stem from a human donor who was the organ donor for an intestinal transplant.

The chain recombines TRBV9 with TRBJ2-5; tentative D call: TRBD1 (5 bases). Trimming removed 7 bases from V and 7 bases from J, with 8 bases in between. Germline loops: CDR1 SGDLS, CDR2 YYNGEE. The CDR3 has 10 amino acids. The CDR3 DNA is TGTGCCAGCGGTGGGGCGACCCAGTACTTC. Protein sequence: CASGGATQYF.

V gene TRBV7-9 combines with J gene TRBJ2-3, with 8 nucleotides matching TRBD2. The junction had 10 bases not matched to a gene; V was cut back by 3 bases and J by 2 bases. The CDR3 has 17 amino acids. Germline V lookup: CDR1 SEHNR, CDR2 FQNEAQ (reference sequence). CDR3 nucleotide sequence: TGTGCCAGCAGCTTTTTCCCACGTAGCGGGGTCACAGATACGCAGTATTTT. This gives the protein CASSFFPRSGVTDTQYF.

This chain connects TRBV7-3 to TRBJ2-3, with D maybe TRBD2 (6 bases). V was shortened by 5 bases and J by 4 bases, with 16 bases between the two germline ends. Germline V lookup: CDR1 SGHTA, CDR2 FQGTGA. The CDR3 has 15 amino acids. CDR3 sequence: CASSLDGTLSDTQYF. The CDR3 DNA reads TGTGCCAGCAGCCTAGACGGGACTCTATCAGATACGCAGTATTTT.

The chain couples TRBV7-3 to TRBJ2-3; 10 bases map to TRBD2. Germline V gene lookup returns CDR1 SGHTA and CDR2 FQGTGA. The trim removed 2 bases at V and 0 bases at J, leaving 8 bases unmatched. This CDR3 has 18 amino acids. CDR3 in DNA: TGTGCCAGCAGCTTATTCCCTAGCGGGGGCTCTAGCACAGATACGCAGTATTTT. Translation gives CASSLFPSGGSSTDTQYF.

The chain joins TRBV5-4 to TRBJ1-6; D unresolved. The ends were cut back, 1 base at V and 6 bases at J, with 11 bases in the middle. Germline V lookup: CDR1 SGHNT, CDR2 YYREEE (reference sequence). The CDR3 is 15 residues long. CDR3 region: CASSLTIGSNSPLHF. The DNA of the CDR3 is TGTGCCAGCAGCTTGACGATAGGGAGTAATTCACCCCTCCACTTT.

Details on this clone: Within the sample, other DNA sequences also encode this same CDR3. The V and J genes are TRBV11-2 and TRBJ1-1; D call uncertain. Germline V gene lookup returns CDR1 SGHAT and CDR2 FQNNGV. The V gene lost 4 bases and the J gene lost 0 bases, with 6 bases spanning the gap. The CDR3 contains 13 residues. The CDR3 sequence: CASSSGMNTEAFF. CDR3 nucleotide sequence: TGTGCCAGCAGCTCAGGCATGAACACTGAAGCTTTCTTT.

This clone is a singleton in its sample. The chain employs TRBV5-6 and TRBJ2-5, with D unresolved. Judging by the DNA end, TRBJ2-7 fits better; the J call may be wrong. CDR1 and CDR2 from the germline V gene are SGHDT and YYEEEE. The CDR3 runs to 13 residues. CDR3 bases: TGTGCCAGCAGCCTCGACTTAACCTACGAGCAGTACTTC. Protein: CASSLDLTYEQYF.

This clone was observed a single time. The V and J genes are TRBV2 and TRBJ1-2, with 12 nucleotides matching TRBD1. Germline lookup yields CDR1 SNHLY and CDR2 FYNNEI. This CDR3 spans 16 amino acids. V shed 6 bases and J 2 bases; nucleotides not matched to a gene: 7. The CDR3 nucleotides read TGTGCCAGCAGGGCCGGGACAGGGGGCCCAAACTATGGCTACACCTTC. Its protein product is CASRAGTGGPNYGYTF.

A single count supports this clone. This chain joins TRBV5-4 and TRBJ1-2, with D unclear. The length of the CDR3 is 12 residues. Germline values: CDR1 SGHNT, CDR2 YYREEE (reference sequence). The ends were cut back, 3 bases at V and 8 bases at J, with 11 bases in the middle. CDR3 region: CASSSDGRGYTF. For the CDR3, the DNA is TGTGCCAGCAGCTCGGATGGGAGAGGCTACACCTTC.

J is TRBJ1-2 and V is TRBV6-5, with 8 bases aligning to TRBD1. V was pared by 1 base and J by 8 bases, with 6 bases of the junction left unmatched. The CDR3 length is 14 residues. Germline-derived CDR1 and CDR2 are MNHEY and SVGAGI. The CDR3 coding sequence is TGTGCCAGCAGTTACTTGGACAGGGCACGCGGCTACACCTTC. It encodes CASSYLDRARGYTF.

The chain combines TRBV9 with TRBJ2-1; 8 nucleotides line up with TRBD2. The germline V gene has CDR1 SGDLS and CDR2 YYNGEE. Trimming at V came to 4 bases and at J to 4 bases, leaving 13 bases not matched to a gene. This CDR3 comprises 17 residues. The CDR3 nucleotides read TGTGCCAGCAGCCCCCGATTTATTAGCGGGGTGTACAATGAGCAGTTCTTC. It translates to CASSPRFISGVYNEQFF.